These T cell receptor beta chains were read from a single sample in a study of T cells in Graves' hyperthyroidism and ophthalmopathy. MiXCR, run by TCRdb on the multiplex PCR reads, gives a single entry per CDR3 protein. This table holds under 300,000 distinct CDR3 sequences, about 20% found once. Source material: blood. The receptors stem from a young man with Graves' ophthalmopathy. Both conserved end residues are part of each CDR3. The D gene is left open where the match is weak. Size is stated for part of the rows, as once, few or many counts, or as a class when the clone is expanded.

V gene,clone size,D gene,J gene,CDR3 length,CDR3 DNA,CDR3 protein
TRBV20-1,.,.,TRBJ2-1,12,TGCAGTGCTCCTGGTCAGGGCAATGAGCAGTTCTTC,CSAPGQGNEQFF
TRBV6-1,.,.,TRBJ1-5,14,TGTGCCAGCAGTTATAGGCAGGGCGGTCAGCCCCAGCATTTT,CASSYRQGGQPQHF
TRBV28,few,.,TRBJ2-1,11,TGTGCCAGCACGCTCGGCAATGAGCAGTTCTTC,CASTLGNEQFF
TRBV6-1,.,.,TRBJ2-1,16,TGTGCCAGCAGTGAAGCGTTACAGCCAGTTTACAATGAGCAGTTCTTC,CASSEALQPVYNEQFF
TRBV28,once,.,TRBJ2-1,15,TGTGCCAGCAGTCCAGTTGGGCTAGCAGTCAATGAGCAGTTCTTC,CASSPVGLAVNEQFF
TRBV6-1,.,.,TRBJ1-4,15,TGTGCCAGCGTCCGGGTGCAGGGGACTAATGAAAAACTGTTTTTT,CASVRVQGTNEKLFF
TRBV14,.,.,TRBJ2-3,12,TGTGCCAGCAGCTCCAGCCAGAGGACGCAGTATTTT,CASSSSQRTQYF
TRBV28,few,.,TRBJ2-7,15,TGTGCCAGCATAGAGACAGGAGTTTCTTCCTACGAGCAGTACTTC,CASIETGVSSYEQYF
TRBV12-3/TRBV12-4,few,.,TRBJ2-7,14,TGTGCCAGCAGTCTAAGTGGGGCCGGCTACGAGCAGTACTTC,CASSLSGAGYEQYF
TRBV20-1,.,.,TRBJ2-1,15,TGCAGTGCTAGTGGGCGGGATGGCTCCTACAATGAGCAGTTCTTC,CSASGRDGSYNEQFF
TRBV5-1,few,.,TRBJ1-2,15,TGTGCCAGCAGCTTGGGGTCAGGGCTGGGTGGTGGCTACACCTTC,CASSLGSGLGGGYTF
TRBV28,.,TRBD1,TRBJ2-3,15,TGTGCCAGCAGTTCCGCTGGGACAGGGCCAGATACGCAGTATTTT,CASSSAGTGPDTQYF
TRBV3-1,.,.,TRBJ2-3,17,TGTGCCAGCAGTTACGCCGGGGCCACCGTAAGCACAGATACGCAGTATTTT,CASSYAGATVSTDTQYF
TRBV11-3,.,.,TRBJ2-7,12,TGTGCCGGCAGCCAGGTTGGGTACGAGCAGTACTTC,CAGSQVGYEQYF
TRBV2,many,.,TRBJ1-5,15,TGTGCCAGCAGTGAAGCGAGTTCTAGCAATCAGCCCCAGCATTTT,CASSEASSSNQPQHF
TRBV11-1,.,.,TRBJ2-2,14,TGTGCCAGCAGCCGCGAGAGTGTCACCGGGGAGCTGTTTTTT,CASSRESVTGELFF
TRBV3-1,many,.,TRBJ2-1,15,TGTGCCAGCAGCCAAGGGTTATCGGGGGCAGGTGAGCAGTTCTTC,CASSQGLSGAGEQFF
TRBV28,few,TRBD1,TRBJ1-5,15,TGTGCCAGCAGTCCTACAGGGGACATCAATCAGCCCCAGCATTTT,CASSPTGDINQPQHF
TRBV11-1,.,.,TRBJ2-5,12,TGTGCCAGCAGTTACCTCCAAGAGACCCAGTACTTC,CASSYLQETQYF
TRBV6-1,.,TRBD2,TRBJ2-1,14,TGTGCCAGCACAAAAGCTAGCGGGAACAATGAGCAGTTCTTC,CASTKASGNNEQFF
TRBV4-2,few,.,TRBJ1-2,15,TGTGCCAGCAGCCAAGTCTCGCCGGGCAACTATGGCTACACCTTC,CASSQVSPGNYGYTF
TRBV7-6,few,TRBD2,TRBJ2-1,15,TGTGCCAGCAGTCCCTCGGGACTAGCGGCTAATGAGCAGTTCTTC,CASSPSGLAANEQFF
TRBV20-1,many,.,TRBJ2-1,16,TGCAGTGCTACTCGAGGTTCTAGTACCGTCTACAATGAGCAGTTCTTC,CSATRGSSTVYNEQFF
TRBV19,many,.,TRBJ1-2,12,TGTGCCTCCGCGCCAGGGGAGAATGGCTACACCTTC,CASAPGENGYTF
TRBV28,many,TRBD2,TRBJ2-1,14,TGTGCCACCTTAGCGGGGGGCGGGTACAATGAGCAGTTCTTC,CATLAGGGYNEQFF
TRBV29-1,few,.,TRBJ2-7,15,TGCAGCGTGCGGTATTCGTTTTCAGACAGTTACGAGCAGTACTTC,CSVRYSFSDSYEQYF
TRBV20-1,few,TRBD2,TRBJ2-7,14,TGCAGTGCTCACAGACTAGCGGATTCCTACGAGCAGTACTTC,CSAHRLADSYEQYF
TRBV7-3,.,.,TRBJ2-1,15,TGTGCCAGCAGCTTAAACAGGGCTGTCCACAATGAGCAGTTCTTC,CASSLNRAVHNEQFF
TRBV28,many,.,TRBJ2-5,17,TGTGCCAGCACCCTCGAGGGCTCCTACCCTGGGAGGGAGACCCAGTACTTC,CASTLEGSYPGRETQYF
TRBV4-2,few,TRBD2,TRBJ2-1,15,TGTGCCAGCAGCTCCTTTCTAGCGGGAGGGAATGAGCAGTTCTTC,CASSSFLAGGNEQFF
TRBV6-1,.,.,TRBJ2-1,14,TGTGCCAGCACCCCTCGGGGGATCGACAATGAGCAGTTCTTC,CASTPRGIDNEQFF
TRBV9,.,.,TRBJ2-2,13,TGTGCCAGCCGAGAGGGGAACACCGGGGAGCTGTTTTTT,CASREGNTGELFF
TRBV3-1,.,TRBD2,TRBJ2-6,18,TGTGCCAGCAGCCCCCTACTAGCGGTAGCCTCTGGGGCCAACGTCCTGACTTTC,CASSPLLAVASGANVLTF
TRBV6-1,.,.,TRBJ1-1,15,TGTGCCAGCAGTGAATGGGACGGGAGGAACACTGAAGCTTTCTTT,CASSEWDGRNTEAFF
TRBV2,many,TRBD2,TRBJ2-5,14,TGTGCCAGCAGTGAAGGAACCAGCGGGGGGACCCAGTACTTC,CASSEGTSGGTQYF
TRBV27,many,TRBD2,TRBJ2-3,16,TGTGCCAGCAGTCCGTGGACTAGCGGGAGGACAGATACGCAGTATTTT,CASSPWTSGRTDTQYF
TRBV6-1,.,.,TRBJ2-3,15,TGTGCCAGCAGTTCCGGGGGACTTTCCACAGATACGCAGTATTTT,CASSSGGLSTDTQYF
TRBV19,.,TRBD1,TRBJ1-1,14,TGTGCCAGTAGTATTCAGGGGGCGAACACTGAAGCTTTCTTT,CASSIQGANTEAFF
TRBV6-1,few,TRBD2,TRBJ2-3,21,TGTGCCAGCAGTGAGTTACCCAAGCTGACTAGCGGGAGCCCCTTCACAGATACGCAGTATTTT,CASSELPKLTSGSPFTDTQYF
TRBV6-2/TRBV6-3,.,TRBD2,TRBJ2-7,14,TGTGCCAGCAATAGGCGGGAGGCCACCTACGAGCAGTACTTC,CASNRREATYEQYF
TRBV4-2,many,.,TRBJ1-1,16,TGTGCCAGCAGCCAAGATCTAACACAGGGAGGCACTGAAGCTTTCTTT,CASSQDLTQGGTEAFF
TRBV6-2/TRBV6-3,.,.,TRBJ2-7,12,TGTGCCAGCAGTTACTCAGTTTACGAGCAGTACTTC,CASSYSVYEQYF
TRBV5-1,many,.,TRBJ1-3,15,TGCGCCAGCAGCTTCGATAACAGGGATGGAAACACCATATATTTT,CASSFDNRDGNTIYF
TRBV7-6,.,.,TRBJ1-3,15,TGTGCCAGCAGCTTAGGATCGCGTGTTGGGAGCACCATATATTTT,CASSLGSRVGSTIYF
TRBV20-1,.,TRBD2,TRBJ2-3,17,TGCAGTGCCAGAGTAGCGGGAGTGGGGTTGTGGGCAGATACGCAGTATTTT,CSARVAGVGLWADTQYF
TRBV3-1,many,.,TRBJ1-1,14,TGTGCCAGCAGCTATAGGGGGGATAAGGCTGAAGCTTTCTTT,CASSYRGDKAEAFF
TRBV20-1,once,.,TRBJ1-1,16,TGCAGTGCTGCCAACCCAATCGGCGGGGGGGGCACTGAAGCTTTCTTT,CSAANPIGGGGTEAFF
TRBV20-1,few,TRBD2,TRBJ2-1,15,TGCAGTGCAAGTGGGGGACTAGCGGGTTACAATGAGCAGTTCTTC,CSASGGLAGYNEQFF
TRBV13,few,TRBD1,TRBJ1-6,17,TGTGCCAGCAGATCCGCGTTGTTTGACAGGGGATATTCACCCCTCCACTTT,CASRSALFDRGYSPLHF
TRBV5-1,.,.,TRBJ2-1,16,TGCGCCAGCAGCTTGGCTCTTCGGACAGCCTACAATGAGCAGTTCTTC,CASSLALRTAYNEQFF
TRBV20-1,many,TRBD1,TRBJ1-2,16,TGCAGTGCTACGAATATCAGGGGGGCTCGGGGCTATGGCTACACCTTC,CSATNIRGARGYGYTF
TRBV30,many,.,TRBJ2-1,13,TGTGCCTGGAGTGTTTACAGGGAAAATGAGCAGTTCTTC,CAWSVYRENEQFF
TRBV19,few,TRBD2,TRBJ2-1,14,TGTGTCAGTAGTATAAGCGGGAGGGAGAATGAGCAGTTCTTC,CVSSISGRENEQFF
TRBV20-1,many,TRBD2,TRBJ2-3,18,TGCAGTGCTAGAGATCGACTAGCGAGAGAGGGACTCACAGATACGCAGTATTTT,CSARDRLAREGLTDTQYF
TRBV5-5,once,.,TRBJ1-6,16,TGTGCCAGCACCGGTGGAGACAGGAGGCCCGGGGGACCCCTCCACTTT,CASTGGDRRPGGPLHF